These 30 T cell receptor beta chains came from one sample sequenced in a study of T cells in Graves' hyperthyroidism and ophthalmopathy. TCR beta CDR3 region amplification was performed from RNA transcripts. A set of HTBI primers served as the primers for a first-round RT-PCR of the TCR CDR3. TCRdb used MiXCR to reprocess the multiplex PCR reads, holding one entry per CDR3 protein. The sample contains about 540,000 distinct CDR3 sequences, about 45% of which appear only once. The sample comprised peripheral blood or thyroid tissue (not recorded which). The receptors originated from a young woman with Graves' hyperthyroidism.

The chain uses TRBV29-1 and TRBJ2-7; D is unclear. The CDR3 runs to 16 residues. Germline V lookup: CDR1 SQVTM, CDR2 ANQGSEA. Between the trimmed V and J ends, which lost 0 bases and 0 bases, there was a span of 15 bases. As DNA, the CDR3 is TGCAGCGTTGAAGATAGATACCCTTTTAGCTCCTACGAGCAGTACTTC. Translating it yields CSVEDRYPFSSYEQYF.

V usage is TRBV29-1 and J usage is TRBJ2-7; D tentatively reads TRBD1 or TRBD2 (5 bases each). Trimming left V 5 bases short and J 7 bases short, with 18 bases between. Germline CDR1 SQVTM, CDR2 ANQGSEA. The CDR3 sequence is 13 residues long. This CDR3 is CSVTGTTPWEQYF. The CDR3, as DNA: TGCAGCGTTACCGGGACGACGCCTTGGGAGCAGTACTTC.

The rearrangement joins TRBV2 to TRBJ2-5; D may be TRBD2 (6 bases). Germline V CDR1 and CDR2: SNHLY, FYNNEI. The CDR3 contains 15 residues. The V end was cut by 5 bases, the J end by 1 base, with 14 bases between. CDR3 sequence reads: CASSILRGLQETQYF. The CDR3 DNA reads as TGTGCCAGCAGTATTTTACGGGGACTCCAAGAGACCCAGTACTTC.

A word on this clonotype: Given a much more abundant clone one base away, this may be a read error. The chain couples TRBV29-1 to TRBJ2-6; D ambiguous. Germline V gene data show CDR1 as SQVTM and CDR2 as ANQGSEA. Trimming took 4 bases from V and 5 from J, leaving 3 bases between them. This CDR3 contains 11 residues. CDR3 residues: CSVARANVLTF. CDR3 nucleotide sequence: TGCAGCGTTGCCAGGGCCAACGTCCTGACTTTC.

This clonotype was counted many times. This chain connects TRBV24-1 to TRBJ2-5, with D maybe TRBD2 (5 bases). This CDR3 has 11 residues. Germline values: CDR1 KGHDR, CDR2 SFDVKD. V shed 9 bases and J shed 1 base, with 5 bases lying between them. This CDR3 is CATGSQETQYF. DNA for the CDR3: TGTGCCACCGGGAGCCAAGAGACCCAGTACTTC.

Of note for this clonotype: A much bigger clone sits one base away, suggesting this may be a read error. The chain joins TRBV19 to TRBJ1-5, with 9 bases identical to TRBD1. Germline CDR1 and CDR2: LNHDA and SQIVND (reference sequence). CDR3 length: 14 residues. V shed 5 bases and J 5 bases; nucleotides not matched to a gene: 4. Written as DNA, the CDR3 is TGTGCCAGTAGTTGGGACAGGGTATATCAGCCCCAGCATTTT. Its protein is CASSWDRVYQPQHF.

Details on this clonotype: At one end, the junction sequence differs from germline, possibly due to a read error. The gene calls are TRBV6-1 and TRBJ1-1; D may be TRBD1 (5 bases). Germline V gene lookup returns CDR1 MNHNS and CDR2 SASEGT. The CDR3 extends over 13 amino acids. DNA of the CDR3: TGTGCCATCAGTGAAGCAGGGTCCACTGAAGCTTTCTTT. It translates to CAISEAGSTEAFF.

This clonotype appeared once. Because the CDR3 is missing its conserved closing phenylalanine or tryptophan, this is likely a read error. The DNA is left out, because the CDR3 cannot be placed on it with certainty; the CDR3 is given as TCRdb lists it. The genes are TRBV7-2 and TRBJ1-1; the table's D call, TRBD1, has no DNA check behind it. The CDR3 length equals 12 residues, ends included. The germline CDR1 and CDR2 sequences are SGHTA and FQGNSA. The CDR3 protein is CASSSSGTELLY.

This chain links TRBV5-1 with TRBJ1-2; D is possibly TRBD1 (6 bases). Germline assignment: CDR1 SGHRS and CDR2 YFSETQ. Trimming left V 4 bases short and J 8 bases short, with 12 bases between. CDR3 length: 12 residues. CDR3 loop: CASSIYRAGYTF. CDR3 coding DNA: TGCGCCAGCAGCATTTACAGGGCCGGCTACACCTTC.

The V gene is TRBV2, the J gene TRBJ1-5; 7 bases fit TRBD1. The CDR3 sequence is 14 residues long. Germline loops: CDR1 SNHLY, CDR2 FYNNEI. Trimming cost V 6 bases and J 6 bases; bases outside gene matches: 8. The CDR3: CASRDDRESQPQHF. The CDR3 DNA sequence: TGTGCCAGCAGGGACGACAGGGAAAGTCAGCCCCAGCATTTT. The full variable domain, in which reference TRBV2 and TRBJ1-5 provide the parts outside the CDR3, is EPEVTQTPSHQVTQMGQEVILRCVPISNHLYFYWYRQILGQKVEFLVSFYNNEISEKSEIFDDQFSVERPDGSNFTLKIRSTKLEDSAMYFCASRDDRESQPQHFGDGTRLSIL.

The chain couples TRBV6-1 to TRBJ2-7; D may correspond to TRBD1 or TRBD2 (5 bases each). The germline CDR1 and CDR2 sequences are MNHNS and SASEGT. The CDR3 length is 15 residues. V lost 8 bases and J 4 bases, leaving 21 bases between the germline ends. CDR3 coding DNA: TGTGCCAGCGGCCCTCCGGGGCAGGGAACATACGAGCAGTACTTC. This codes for CASGPPGQGTYEQYF.

Here the CDR3 DNA reads TGTGCCAGCTCCTCGGGGGGCTTGGAGACCTACGAGCAGTACTTC. Translation: CASSSGGLETYEQYF. This chain links TRBV7-9 with TRBJ2-7; maybe TRBD2 (7 bases). Germline values: CDR1 SEHNR, CDR2 FQNEAQ (reference sequence). This CDR3 comprises 15 residues. The V end was cut by 8 bases, the J end by 2 bases, with 19 bases between.

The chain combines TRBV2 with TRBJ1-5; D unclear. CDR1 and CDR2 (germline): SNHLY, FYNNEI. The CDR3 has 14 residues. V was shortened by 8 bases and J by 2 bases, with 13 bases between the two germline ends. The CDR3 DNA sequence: TGTGCCAGCCAGGTTGGTGCGGGCAATCAGCCCCAGCATTTT. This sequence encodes CASQVGAGNQPQHF.

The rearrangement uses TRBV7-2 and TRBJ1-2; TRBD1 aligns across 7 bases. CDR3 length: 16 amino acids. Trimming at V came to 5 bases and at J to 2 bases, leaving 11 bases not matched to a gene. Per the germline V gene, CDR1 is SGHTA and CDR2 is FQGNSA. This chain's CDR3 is CASSTENRGANYGYTF. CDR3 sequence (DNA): TGTGCCAGCAGCACAGAAAACAGGGGAGCGAACTATGGCTACACCTTC.

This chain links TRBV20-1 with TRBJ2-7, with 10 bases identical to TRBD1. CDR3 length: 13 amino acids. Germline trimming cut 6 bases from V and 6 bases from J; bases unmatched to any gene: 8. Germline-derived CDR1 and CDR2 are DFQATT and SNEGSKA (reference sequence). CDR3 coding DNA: TGCAGTGCAAGGACAGGGGGAGGTGGCGAGCAGTACTTC. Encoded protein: CSARTGGGGEQYF.

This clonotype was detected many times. CDR3 loop: CATSDWGAETQYF. As DNA, the CDR3 is TGTGCCACCAGTGATTGGGGGGCGGAGACCCAGTACTTC. This chain connects TRBV24-1 to TRBJ2-5, with D tentatively TRBD1 or TRBD2 (6 bases each). There are 13 residues in the CDR3. The germline V and J ends were trimmed by 2 bases and 5 bases, with 8 bases remaining between them. Germline V gives CDR1 KGHDR, CDR2 SFDVKD.

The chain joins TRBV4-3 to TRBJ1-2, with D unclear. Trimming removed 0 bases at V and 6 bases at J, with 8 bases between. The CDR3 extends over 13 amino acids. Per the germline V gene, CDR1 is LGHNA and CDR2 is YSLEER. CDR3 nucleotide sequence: TGCGCCAGCAGCCAAGATATAGCGGATGGCTACACCTTC. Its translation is CASSQDIADGYTF.

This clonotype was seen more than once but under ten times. CDR3 in amino acids: CASSPTGQFYGYTF. The CDR3 bases are TGTGCCAGCAGCCCGACAGGACAGTTCTATGGCTACACCTTC. This chain uses TRBV11-3 with TRBJ1-2, with a possible D match to TRBD1 (6 bases). CDR1 SGHNT and CDR2 YENEEA come from the germline V gene. The CDR3 has 14 residues. V shed 5 bases and J shed 4 bases, with 14 bases lying between them.

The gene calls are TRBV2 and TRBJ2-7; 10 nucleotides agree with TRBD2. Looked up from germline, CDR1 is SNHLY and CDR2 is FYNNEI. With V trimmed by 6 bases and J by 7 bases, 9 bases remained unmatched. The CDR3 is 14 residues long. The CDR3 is CASRMGLATNEQYF. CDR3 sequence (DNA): TGTGCCAGCAGGATGGGACTAGCGACCAATGAGCAGTACTTC.

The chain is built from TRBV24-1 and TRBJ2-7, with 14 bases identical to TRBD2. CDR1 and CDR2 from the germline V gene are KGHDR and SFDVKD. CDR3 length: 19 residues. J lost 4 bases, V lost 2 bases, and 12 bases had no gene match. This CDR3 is CATSDSQGTSGRSRYEQYF. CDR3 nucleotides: TGTGCCACCAGTGATTCCCAGGGGACTAGCGGGAGATCACGTTACGAGCAGTACTTC.

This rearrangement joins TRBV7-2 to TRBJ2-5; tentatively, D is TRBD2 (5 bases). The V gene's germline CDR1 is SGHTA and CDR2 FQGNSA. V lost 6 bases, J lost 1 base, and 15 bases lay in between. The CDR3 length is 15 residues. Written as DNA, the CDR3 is TGTGCCAGCAGTTACCCGGAGGAAGCCCAAGAGACCCAGTACTTC. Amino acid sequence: CASSYPEEAQETQYF. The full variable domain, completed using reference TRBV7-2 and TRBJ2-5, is GAGVSQSPSNKVTEKGKDVELRCDPISGHTALYWYRQSLGQGLEFLIYFQGNSAPDKSGLPSDRFSAERTGGSVSTLTIQRTQQEDSAVYLCASSYPEEAQETQYFGPGTRLLVL.

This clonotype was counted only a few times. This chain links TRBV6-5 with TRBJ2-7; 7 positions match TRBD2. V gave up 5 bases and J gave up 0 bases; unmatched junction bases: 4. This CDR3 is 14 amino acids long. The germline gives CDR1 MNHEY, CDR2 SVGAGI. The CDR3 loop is CASSSTSDSYEQYF. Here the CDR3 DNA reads TGTGCCAGCAGTAGCACTAGCGACTCCTACGAGCAGTACTTC.

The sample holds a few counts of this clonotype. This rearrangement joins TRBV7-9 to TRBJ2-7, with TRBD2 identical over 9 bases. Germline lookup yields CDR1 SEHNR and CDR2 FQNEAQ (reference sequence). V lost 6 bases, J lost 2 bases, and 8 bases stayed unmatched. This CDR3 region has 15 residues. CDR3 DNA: TGTGCCAGCAGTCCGAGAAGCGGGAGGACCTACGAGCAGTACTTC. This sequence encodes CASSPRSGRTYEQYF.

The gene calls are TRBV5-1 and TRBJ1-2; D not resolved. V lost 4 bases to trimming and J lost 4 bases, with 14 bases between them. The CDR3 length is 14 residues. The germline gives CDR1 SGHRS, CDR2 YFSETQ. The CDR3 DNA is TGCGCCAGCAGCGCCCGGACGGAGACCTATGGCTACACCTTC. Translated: CASSARTETYGYTF.

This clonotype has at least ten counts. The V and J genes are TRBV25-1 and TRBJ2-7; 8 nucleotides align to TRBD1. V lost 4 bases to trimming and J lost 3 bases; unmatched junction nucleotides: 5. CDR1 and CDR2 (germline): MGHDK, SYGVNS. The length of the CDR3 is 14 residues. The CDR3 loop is CASSAGTGHYEQYF. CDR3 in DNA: TGTGCCAGCAGTGCGGGGACAGGACACTACGAGCAGTACTTC.

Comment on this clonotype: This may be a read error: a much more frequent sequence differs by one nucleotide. CDR3 coding DNA: TGTGCCAGCAGCGTAGAACCAGGACTCTCTGGAAACACCATATATTTT. It codes for CASSVEPGLSGNTIYF. The chain has TRBV9 and TRBJ1-3; D uncertain. Trimming took off 0 bases at V and 0 bases at J, with 10 bases between the two ends. The V gene's germline CDR1 is SGDLS and CDR2 YYNGEE. This CDR3 region has 16 residues.

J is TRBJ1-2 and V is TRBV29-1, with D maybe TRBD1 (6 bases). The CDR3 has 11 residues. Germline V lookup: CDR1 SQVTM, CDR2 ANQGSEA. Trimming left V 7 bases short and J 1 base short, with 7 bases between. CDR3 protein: CSDRDNYGYTF. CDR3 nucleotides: TGCAGCGACAGGGATAACTATGGCTACACCTTC.

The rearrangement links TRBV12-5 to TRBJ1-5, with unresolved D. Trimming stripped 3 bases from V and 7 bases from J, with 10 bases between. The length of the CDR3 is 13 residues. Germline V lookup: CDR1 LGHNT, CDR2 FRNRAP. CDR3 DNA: TGTGCTAGTGGTTTCGGGGATCCACAGCCCCAGCATTTT. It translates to CASGFGDPQPQHF. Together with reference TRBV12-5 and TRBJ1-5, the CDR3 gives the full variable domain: DARVTQTPRHKVTEMGQEVTMRCQPILGHNTVFWYRQTMMQGLELLAYFRNRAPLDDSGMPKDRFSAEMPDATLATLKIQPSEPRDSAVYFCASGFGDPQPQHFGDGTRLSIL.

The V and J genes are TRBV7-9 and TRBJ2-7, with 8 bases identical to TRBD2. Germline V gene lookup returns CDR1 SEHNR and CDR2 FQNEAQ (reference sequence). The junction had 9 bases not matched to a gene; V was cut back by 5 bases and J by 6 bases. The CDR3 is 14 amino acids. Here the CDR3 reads CASSVTGRASEQYF. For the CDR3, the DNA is TGTGCCAGCAGCGTCACCGGGAGGGCATCCGAGCAGTACTTC.

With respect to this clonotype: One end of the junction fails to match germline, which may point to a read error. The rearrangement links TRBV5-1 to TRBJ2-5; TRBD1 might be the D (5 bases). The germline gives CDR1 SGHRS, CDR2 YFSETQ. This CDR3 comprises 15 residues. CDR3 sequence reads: CASSLGGASEETQYF. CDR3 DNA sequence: TGTGCCAGCAGCTTGGGTGGGGCGTCAGAGGAGACCCAGTACTTC.